This TCR beta chain was recorded in a study of shared clonotypes between healthy human individuals. Method: immunoSEQ multiplex PCR; TCRdb's copy keeps in-frame clones and lacks some. The repertoire holds more than 400,000 clones, with 70% to 80% as singletons. Germline-derived CDR1 and CDR2 are SNHLY and FYNNEI. Trimming pared 4 bases from V and 8 bases from J, leaving 11 bases between. The CDR3 totals 13 residues. This receptor was identified in a woman between 40 and 50 years old in good health. Some clones in this sample may be carry-over from other donors' samples. Sequencing used PBMCs. The chain has TRBV2 and TRBJ2-2; a possible D gene is TRBD2 (6 bases). The CDR3 nucleotides are TGTGCCAGCAGTGTGGGGGGTCGAGGGGAGCTGTTTTTT. Amino acids: CASSVGGRGELFF.